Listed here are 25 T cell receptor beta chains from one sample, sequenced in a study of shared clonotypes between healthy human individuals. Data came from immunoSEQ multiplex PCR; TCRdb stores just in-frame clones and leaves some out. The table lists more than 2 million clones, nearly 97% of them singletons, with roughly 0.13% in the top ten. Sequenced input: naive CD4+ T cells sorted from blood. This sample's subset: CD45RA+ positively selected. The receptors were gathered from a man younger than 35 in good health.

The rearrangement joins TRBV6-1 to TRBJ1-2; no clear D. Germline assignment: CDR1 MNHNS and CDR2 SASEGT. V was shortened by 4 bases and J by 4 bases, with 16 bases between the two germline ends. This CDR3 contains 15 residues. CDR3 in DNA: TGTGCCAGCAGTGGGCTCGGGGAGGGTCTCTATGGCTACACCTTC. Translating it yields CASSGLGEGLYGYTF.

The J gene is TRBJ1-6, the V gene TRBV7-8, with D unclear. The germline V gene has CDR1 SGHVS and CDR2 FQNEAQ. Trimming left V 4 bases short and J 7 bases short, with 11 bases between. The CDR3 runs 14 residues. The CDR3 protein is CASSSVGSNSPLHF. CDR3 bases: TGTGCCAGCAGCTCGGTCGGATCGAATTCACCCCTCCACTTT.

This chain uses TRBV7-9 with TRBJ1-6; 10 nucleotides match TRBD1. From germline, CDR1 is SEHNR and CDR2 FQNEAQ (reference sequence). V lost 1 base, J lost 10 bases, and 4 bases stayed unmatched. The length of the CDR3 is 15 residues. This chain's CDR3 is CASSLEGQGVSPLHF. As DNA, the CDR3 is TGTGCCAGCAGCTTAGAAGGACAGGGGGTCTCACCCCTCCACTTT.

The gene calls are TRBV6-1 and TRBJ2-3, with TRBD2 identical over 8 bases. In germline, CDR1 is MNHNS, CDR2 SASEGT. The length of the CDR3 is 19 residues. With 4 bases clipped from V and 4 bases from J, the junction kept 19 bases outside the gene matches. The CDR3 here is CASSGTPVPQAGVPDTQYF. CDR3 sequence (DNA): TGTGCCAGCAGTGGAACCCCGGTCCCGCAAGCGGGAGTCCCAGATACGCAGTATTTT.

In nucleotides, the CDR3 is TGCAGCGTCGCCGCCCAGGGAGGGATAACTGAAGCTTTCTTT. Translated, it gives CSVAAQGGITEAFF. The genes are TRBV29-1 and TRBJ1-1, with a weak D call TRBD1 (5 bases). Germline-derived CDR1 and CDR2 are SQVTM and ANQGSEA. The V end was cut by 6 bases, the J end by 5 bases, with 19 bases between. The CDR3 runs 14 residues.

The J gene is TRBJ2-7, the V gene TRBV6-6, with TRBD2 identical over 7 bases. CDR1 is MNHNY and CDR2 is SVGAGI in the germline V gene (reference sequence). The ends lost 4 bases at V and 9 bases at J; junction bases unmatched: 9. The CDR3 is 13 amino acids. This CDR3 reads CASSLSAGAPQYF. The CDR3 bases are TGTGCCAGCAGTTTAAGTGCGGGAGCCCCGCAGTACTTC.

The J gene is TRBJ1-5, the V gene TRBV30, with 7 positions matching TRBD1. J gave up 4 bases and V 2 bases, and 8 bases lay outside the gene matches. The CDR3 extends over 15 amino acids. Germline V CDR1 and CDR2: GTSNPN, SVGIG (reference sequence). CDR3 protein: CAWSSHGQVNQPQHF. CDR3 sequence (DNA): TGTGCCTGGAGTTCGCATGGACAGGTGAATCAGCCCCAGCATTTT.

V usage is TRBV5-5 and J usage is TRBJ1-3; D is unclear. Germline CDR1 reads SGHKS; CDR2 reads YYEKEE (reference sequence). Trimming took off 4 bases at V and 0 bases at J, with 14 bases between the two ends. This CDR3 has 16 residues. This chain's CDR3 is CASSAGEFSSGNTIYF. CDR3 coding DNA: TGTGCCAGCAGCGCTGGAGAATTTAGCTCTGGAAACACCATATATTTT.

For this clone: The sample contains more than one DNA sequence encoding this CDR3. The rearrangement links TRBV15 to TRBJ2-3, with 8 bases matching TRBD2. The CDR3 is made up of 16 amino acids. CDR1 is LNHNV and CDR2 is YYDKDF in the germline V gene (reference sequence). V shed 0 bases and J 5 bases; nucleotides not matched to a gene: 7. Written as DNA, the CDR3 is TGTGCCACCAGCAGAGATCTGGCGGGAGGAGGAGATACGCAGTATTTT. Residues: CATSRDLAGGGDTQYF.

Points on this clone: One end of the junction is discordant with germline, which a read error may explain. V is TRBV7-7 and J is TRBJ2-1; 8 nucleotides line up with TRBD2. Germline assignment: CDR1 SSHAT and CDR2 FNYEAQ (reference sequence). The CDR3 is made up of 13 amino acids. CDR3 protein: CASSSSGSGEQFF. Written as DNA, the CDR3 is TGTGCTAGCAGCTCCAGCGGGAGTGGTGAGCAGTTCTTC.

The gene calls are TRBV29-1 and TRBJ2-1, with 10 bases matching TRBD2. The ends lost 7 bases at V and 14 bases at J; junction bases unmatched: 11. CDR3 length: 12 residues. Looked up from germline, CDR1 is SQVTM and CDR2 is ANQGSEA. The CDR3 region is CSAESGGAEEFF. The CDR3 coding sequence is TGCAGCGCCGAAAGCGGGGGGGCCGAAGAGTTCTTC.

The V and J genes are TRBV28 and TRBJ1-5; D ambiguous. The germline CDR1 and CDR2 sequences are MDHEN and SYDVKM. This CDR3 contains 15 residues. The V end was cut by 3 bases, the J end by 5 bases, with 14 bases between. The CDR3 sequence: CASSFRAPPDQPQHF. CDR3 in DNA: TGTGCCAGCAGTTTCCGAGCTCCGCCGGATCAGCCCCAGCATTTT.

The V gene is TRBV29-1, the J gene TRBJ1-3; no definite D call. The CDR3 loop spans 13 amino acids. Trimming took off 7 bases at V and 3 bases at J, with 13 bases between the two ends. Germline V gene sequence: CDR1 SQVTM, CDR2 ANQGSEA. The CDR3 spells CSARRPDGNTIYF. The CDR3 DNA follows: TGCAGCGCCCGGCGGCCAGATGGAAACACCATATATTTT.

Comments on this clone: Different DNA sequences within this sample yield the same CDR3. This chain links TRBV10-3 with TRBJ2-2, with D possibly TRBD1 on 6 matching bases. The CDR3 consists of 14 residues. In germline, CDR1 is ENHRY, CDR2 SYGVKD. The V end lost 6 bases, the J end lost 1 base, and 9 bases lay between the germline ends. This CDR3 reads CAISSQGNTGELFF. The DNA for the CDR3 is TGTGCCATCAGCTCACAGGGGAACACCGGGGAGCTGTTTTTT.

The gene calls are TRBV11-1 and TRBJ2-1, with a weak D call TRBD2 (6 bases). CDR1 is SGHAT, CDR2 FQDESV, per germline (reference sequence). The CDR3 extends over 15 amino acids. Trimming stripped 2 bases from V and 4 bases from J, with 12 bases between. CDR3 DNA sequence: TGTGCCAGCAGCTTACGACTAGGCGAGTACAATGAGCAGTTCTTC. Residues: CASSLRLGEYNEQFF.

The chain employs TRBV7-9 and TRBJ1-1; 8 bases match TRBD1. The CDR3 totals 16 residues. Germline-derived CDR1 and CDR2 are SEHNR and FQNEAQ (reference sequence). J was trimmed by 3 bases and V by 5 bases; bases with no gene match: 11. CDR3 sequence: CASSRQGTLRYTEAFF. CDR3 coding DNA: TGTGCCAGCAGCCGACAGGGGACCCTTCGGTACACTGAAGCTTTCTTT. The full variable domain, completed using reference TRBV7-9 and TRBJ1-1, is DTGVSQNPRHKITKRGQNVTFRCDPISEHNRLYWYRQTLGQGPEFLTYFQNEAQLEKSRLLSDRFSAERPKGSFSTLEIQRTEQGDSAMYLCASSRQGTLRYTEAFFGQGTRLTVV.

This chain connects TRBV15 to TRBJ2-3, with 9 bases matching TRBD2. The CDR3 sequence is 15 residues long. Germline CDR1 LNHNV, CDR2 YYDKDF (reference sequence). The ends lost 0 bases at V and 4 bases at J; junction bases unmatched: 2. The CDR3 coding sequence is TGTGCCACCAGCAGAGATAAGCGGGGGGCAGATACGCAGTATTTT. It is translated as CATSRDKRGADTQYF.

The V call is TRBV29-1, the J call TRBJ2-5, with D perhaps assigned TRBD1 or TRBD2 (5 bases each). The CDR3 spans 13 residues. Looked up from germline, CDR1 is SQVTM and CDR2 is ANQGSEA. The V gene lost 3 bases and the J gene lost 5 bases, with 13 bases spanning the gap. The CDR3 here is CSVEGVLGETQYF. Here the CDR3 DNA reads TGCAGCGTTGAGGGGGTATTAGGGGAGACCCAGTACTTC.

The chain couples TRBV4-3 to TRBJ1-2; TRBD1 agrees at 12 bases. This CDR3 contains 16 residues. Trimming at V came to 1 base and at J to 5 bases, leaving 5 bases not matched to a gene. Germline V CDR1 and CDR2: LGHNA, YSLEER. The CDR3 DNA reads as TGCGCCAGCAGCCAAGGGGACAGGGGGCTAGGTTATGGCTACACCTTC. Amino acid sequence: CASSQGDRGLGYGYTF.

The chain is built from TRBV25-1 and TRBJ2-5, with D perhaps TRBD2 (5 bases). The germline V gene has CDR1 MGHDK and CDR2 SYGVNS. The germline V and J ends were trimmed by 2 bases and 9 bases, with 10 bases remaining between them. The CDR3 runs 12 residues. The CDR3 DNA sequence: TGTGCCAGCAGTGAACTACAGAGGGCCCAGTACTTC. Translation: CASSELQRAQYF.

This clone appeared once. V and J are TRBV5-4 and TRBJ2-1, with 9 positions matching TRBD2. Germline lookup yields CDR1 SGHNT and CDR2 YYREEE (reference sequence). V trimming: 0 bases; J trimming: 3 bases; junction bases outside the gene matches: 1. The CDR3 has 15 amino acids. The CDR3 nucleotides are TGTGCCAGCAGCTTGGGGCGGGAGGGCTACAATGAGCAGTTCTTC. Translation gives CASSLGREGYNEQFF.

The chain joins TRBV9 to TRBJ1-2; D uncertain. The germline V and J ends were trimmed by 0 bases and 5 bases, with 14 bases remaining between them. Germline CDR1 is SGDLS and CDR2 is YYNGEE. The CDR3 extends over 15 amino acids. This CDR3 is CASSVATEGRYGYTF. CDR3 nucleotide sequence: TGTGCCAGCAGCGTAGCTACTGAGGGAAGGTATGGCTACACCTTC.

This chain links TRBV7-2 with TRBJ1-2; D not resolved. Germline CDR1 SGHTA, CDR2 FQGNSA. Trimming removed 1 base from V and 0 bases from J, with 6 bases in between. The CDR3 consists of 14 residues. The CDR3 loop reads CASSLERTNYGYTF. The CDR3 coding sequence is TGTGCCAGCAGCTTAGAAAGGACTAACTATGGCTACACCTTC.

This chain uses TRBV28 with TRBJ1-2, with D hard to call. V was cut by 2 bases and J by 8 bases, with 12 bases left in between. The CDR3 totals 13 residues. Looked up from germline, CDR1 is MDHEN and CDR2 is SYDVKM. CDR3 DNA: TGTGCCAGCAGTTTAGTCGAAATGGCGGGCTACACCTTC. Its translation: CASSLVEMAGYTF.

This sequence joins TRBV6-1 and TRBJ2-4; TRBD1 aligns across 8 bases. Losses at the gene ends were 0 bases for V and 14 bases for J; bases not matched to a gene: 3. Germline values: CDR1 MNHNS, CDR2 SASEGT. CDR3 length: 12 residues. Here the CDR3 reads CASSEASDREYF. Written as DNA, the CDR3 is TGTGCCAGCAGTGAAGCCTCGGACAGGGAGTACTTC.